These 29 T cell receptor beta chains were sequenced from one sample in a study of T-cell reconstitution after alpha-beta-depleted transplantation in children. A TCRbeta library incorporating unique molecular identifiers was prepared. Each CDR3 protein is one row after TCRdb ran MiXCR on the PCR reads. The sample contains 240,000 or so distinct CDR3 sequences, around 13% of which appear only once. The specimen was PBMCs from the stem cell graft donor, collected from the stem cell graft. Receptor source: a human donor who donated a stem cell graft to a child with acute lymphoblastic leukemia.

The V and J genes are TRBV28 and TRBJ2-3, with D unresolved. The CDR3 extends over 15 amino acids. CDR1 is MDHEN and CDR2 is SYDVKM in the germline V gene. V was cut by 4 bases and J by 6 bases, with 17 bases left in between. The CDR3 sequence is CASSSRAAPWDTQYF. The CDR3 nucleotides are TGTGCCAGCAGTTCTAGGGCAGCACCCTGGGATACGCAGTATTTT.

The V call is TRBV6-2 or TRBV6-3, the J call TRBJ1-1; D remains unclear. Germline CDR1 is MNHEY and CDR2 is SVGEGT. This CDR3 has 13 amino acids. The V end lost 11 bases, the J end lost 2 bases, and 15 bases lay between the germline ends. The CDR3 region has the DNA TGTGCCGGCACCCAGTCTGGAAACACTGAAGCTTTCTTT. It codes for CAGTQSGNTEAFF.

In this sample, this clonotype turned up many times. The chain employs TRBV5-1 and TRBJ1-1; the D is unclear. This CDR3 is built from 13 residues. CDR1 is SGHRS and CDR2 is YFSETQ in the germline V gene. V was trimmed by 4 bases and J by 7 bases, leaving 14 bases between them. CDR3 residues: CASSPALQDEAFF. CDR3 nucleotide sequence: TGCGCCAGCAGCCCGGCCCTGCAAGATGAAGCTTTCTTT.

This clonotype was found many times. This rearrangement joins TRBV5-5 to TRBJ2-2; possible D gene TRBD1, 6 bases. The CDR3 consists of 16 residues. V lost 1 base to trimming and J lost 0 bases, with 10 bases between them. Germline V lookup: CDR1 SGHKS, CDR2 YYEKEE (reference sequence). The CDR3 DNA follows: TGTGCCAGCAGCTTGAATCCAGGGGCGAACACCGGGGAGCTGTTTTTT. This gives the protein CASSLNPGANTGELFF.

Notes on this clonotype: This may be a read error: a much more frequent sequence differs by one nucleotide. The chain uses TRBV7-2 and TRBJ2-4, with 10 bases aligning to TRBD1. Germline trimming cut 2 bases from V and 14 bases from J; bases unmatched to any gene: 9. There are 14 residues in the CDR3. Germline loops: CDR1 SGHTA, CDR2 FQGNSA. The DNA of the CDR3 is TGTGCCAGCAGCTTAACGACAGGGGGCGCAATGAAGTACTTC. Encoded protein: CASSLTTGGAMKYF.

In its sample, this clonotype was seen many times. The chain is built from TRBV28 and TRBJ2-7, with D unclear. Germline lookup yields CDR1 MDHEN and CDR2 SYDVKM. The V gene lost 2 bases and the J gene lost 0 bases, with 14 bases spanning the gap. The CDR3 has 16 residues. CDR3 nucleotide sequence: TGTGCCAGCAGTTTACATGGGTCTGCGAGCTCCTACGAGCAGTACTTC. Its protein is CASSLHGSASSYEQYF.

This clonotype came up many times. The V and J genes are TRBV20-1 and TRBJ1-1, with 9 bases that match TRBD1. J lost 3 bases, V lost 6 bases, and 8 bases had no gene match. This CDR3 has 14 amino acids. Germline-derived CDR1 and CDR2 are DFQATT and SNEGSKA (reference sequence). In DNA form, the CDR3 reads TGCAGTGCGAAGGGGACAGGGACGGACACTGAAGCTTTCTTT. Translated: CSAKGTGTDTEAFF.

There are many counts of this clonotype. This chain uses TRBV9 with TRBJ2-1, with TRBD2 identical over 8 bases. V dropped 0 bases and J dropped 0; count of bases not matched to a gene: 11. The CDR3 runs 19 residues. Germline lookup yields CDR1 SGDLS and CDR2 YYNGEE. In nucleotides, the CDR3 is TGTGCCAGCAGCGTAGAGGAAGCGGGGGTGCCTAACTCCTACAATGAGCAGTTCTTC. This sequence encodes CASSVEEAGVPNSYNEQFF.

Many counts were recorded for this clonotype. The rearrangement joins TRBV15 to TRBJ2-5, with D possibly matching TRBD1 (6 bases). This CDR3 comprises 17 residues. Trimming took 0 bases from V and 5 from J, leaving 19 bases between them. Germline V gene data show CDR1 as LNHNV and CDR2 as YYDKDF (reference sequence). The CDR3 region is CATSREQGGRLGETQYF. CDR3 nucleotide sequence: TGTGCCACCAGCAGAGAACAGGGCGGGCGGTTGGGGGAGACCCAGTACTTC.

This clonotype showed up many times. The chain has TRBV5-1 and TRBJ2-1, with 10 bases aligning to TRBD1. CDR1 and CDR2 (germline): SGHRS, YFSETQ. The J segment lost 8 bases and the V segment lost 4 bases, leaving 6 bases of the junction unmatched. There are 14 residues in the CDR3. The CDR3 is CASSGQGVRDEQFF. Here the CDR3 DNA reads TGCGCCAGCAGCGGACAGGGGGTTCGGGATGAGCAGTTCTTC.

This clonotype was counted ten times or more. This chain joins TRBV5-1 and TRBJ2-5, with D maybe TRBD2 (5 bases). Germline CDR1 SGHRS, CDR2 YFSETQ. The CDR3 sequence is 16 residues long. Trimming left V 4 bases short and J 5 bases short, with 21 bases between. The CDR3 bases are TGCGCCAGCAGCGACGGGGTTGGGAGATCGCAGGAGACCCAGTACTTC. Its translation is CASSDGVGRSQETQYF. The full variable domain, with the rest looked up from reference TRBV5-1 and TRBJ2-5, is KAGVTQTPRYLIKTRGQQVTLSCSPISGHRSVSWYQQTPGQGLQFLFEYFSETQRNKGNFPGRFSGRQFSNSRSEMNVSTLELGDSALYLCASSDGVGRSQETQYFGPGTRLLVL.

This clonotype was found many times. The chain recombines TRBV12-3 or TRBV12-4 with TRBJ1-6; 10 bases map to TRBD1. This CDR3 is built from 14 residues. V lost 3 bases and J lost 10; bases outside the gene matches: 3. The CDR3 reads CASSLTGGGSPLHF. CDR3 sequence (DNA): TGTGCCAGCAGTTTGACAGGGGGCGGATCACCCCTCCACTTT.

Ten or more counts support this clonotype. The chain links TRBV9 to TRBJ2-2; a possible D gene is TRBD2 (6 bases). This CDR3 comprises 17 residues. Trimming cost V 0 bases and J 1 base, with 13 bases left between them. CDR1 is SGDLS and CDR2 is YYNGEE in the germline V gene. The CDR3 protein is CASSVVGVGGNTGELFF. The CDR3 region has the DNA TGTGCCAGCAGCGTAGTCGGTGTGGGAGGGAACACCGGGGAGCTGTTTTTT. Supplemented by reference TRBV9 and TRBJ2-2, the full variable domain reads DSGVTQTPKHLITATGQRVTLRCSPRSGDLSVYWYQQSLDQGLQFLIQYYNGEERAKGNILERFSAQQFPDLHSELNLSSLELGDSALYFCASSVVGVGGNTGELFFGEGSRLTVL.

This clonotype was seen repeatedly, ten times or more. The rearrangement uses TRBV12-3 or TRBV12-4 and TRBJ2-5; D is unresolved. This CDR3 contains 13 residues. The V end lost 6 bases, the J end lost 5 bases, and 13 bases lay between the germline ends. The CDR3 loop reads CASSRDTRETQYF. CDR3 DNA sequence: TGTGCCAGCAGCCGAGACACGAGGGAGACCCAGTACTTC.

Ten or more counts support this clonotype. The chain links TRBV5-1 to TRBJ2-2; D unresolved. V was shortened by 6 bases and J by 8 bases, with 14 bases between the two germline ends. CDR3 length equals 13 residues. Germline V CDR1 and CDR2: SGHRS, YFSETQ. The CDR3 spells CASTLDGVGELFF. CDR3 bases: TGCGCCAGCACTCTTGACGGTGTGGGGGAGCTGTTTTTT.

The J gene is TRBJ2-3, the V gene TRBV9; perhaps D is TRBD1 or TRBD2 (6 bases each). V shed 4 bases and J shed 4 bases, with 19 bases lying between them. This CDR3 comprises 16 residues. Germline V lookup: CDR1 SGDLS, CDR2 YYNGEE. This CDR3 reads CASSTKGGFSSDTQYF. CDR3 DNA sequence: TGTGCCAGCAGCACCAAAGGGGGGTTTAGCTCAGATACGCAGTATTTT.

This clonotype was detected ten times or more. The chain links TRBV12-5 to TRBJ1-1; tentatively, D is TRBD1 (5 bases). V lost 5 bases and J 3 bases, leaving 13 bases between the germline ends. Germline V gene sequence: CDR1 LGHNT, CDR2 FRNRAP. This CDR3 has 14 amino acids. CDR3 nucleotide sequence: TGTGCTAGTGGTCCCTCGGGGGTGGACACTGAAGCTTTCTTT. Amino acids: CASGPSGVDTEAFF.

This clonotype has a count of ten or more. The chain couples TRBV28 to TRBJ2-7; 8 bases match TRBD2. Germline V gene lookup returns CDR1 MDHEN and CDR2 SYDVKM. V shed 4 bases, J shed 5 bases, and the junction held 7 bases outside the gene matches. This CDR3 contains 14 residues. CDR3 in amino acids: CASSSSGSVNEQYF. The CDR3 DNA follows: TGTGCCAGCAGTTCAAGCGGGAGCGTCAACGAGCAGTACTTC.

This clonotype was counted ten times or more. The CDR3 nucleotides read TGTGCCAGCAGCTCTCCCTTGGGCTCTGGTTATGGCTACACCTTC. It yields the protein CASSSPLGSGYGYTF. The gene calls are TRBV7-9 and TRBJ1-2, with no clear D. The germline CDR1 and CDR2 sequences are SEHNR and FQNEAQ (reference sequence). V was pared by 4 bases and J by 5 bases, with 17 bases between. The CDR3 sequence is 15 residues long.

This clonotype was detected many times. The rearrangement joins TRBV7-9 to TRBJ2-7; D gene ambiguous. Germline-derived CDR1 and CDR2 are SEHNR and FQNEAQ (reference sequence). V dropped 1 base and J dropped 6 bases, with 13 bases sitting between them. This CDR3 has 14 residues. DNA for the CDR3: TGTGCCAGCAGCTTAGAACTTATTTCATCCGAGCAGTACTTC. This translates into CASSLELISSEQYF.

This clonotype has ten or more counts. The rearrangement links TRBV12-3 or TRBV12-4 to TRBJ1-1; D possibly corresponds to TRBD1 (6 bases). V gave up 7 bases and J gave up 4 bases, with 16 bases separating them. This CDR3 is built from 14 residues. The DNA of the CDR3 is TGTGCCAGCACCCCCACTGGGGGGCTCACTGAAGCTTTCTTT. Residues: CASTPTGGLTEAFF.

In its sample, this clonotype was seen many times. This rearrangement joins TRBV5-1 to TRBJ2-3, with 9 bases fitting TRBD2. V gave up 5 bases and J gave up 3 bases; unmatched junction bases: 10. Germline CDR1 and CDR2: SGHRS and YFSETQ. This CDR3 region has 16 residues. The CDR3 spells CASRRGAGGQTDTQYF. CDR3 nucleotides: TGCGCCAGCAGACGAGGAGCGGGGGGACAGACAGATACGCAGTATTTT. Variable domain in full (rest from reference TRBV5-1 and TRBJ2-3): KAGVTQTPRYLIKTRGQQVTLSCSPISGHRSVSWYQQTPGQGLQFLFEYFSETQRNKGNFPGRFSGRQFSNSRSEMNVSTLELGDSALYLCASRRGAGGQTDTQYFGPGTRLTVL.

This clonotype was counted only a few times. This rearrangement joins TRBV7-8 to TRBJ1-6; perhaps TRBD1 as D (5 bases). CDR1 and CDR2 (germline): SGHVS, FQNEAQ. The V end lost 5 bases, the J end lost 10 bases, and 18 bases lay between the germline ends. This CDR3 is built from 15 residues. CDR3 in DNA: TGTGCCAGCAGCGCCAACGCCGGGACCCAGTCACCCCTCCACTTT. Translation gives CASSANAGTQSPLHF.

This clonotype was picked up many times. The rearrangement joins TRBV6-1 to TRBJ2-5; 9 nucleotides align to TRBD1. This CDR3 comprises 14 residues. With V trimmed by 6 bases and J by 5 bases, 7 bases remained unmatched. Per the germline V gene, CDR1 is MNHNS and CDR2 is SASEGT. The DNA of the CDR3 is TGTGCCAGCAGCGGGACAGGGCTTGAGGAGACCCAGTACTTC. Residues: CASSGTGLEETQYF.

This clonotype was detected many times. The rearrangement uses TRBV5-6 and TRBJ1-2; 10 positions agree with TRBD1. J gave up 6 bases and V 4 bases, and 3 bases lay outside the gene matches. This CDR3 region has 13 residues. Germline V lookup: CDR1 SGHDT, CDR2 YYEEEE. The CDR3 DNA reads TGTGCCAGCAGCGGGACAGGGGAAGATGGCTACACCTTC. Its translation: CASSGTGEDGYTF.

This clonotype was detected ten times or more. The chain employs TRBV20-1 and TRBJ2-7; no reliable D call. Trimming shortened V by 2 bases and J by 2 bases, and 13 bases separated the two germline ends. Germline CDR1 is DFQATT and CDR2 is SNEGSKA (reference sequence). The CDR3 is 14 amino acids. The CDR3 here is CSARLFSSAYEQYF. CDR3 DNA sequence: TGCAGTGCTAGATTATTCTCTTCCGCCTACGAGCAGTACTTC.

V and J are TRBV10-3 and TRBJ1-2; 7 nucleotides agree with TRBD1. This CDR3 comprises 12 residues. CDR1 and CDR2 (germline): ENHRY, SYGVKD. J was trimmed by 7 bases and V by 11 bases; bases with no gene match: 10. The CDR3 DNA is TGTGCCGCAACAGGGGAATTCTCTGGCTACACCTTC. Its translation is CAATGEFSGYTF.

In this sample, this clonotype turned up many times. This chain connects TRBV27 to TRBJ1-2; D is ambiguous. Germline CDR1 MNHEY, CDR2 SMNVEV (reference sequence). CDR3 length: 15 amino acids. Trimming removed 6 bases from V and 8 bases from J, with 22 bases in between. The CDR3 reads CASSAKATPSAGYTF. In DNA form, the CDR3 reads TGTGCCAGCAGCGCGAAGGCCACCCCGTCTGCGGGCTACACCTTC.

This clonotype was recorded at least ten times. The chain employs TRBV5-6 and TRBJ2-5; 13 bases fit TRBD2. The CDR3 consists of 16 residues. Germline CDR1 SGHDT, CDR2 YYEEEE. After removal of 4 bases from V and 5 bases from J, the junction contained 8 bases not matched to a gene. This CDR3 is CASSVGLAGARETQYF. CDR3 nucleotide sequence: TGTGCCAGCAGCGTCGGACTAGCGGGAGCCAGGGAGACCCAGTACTTC.